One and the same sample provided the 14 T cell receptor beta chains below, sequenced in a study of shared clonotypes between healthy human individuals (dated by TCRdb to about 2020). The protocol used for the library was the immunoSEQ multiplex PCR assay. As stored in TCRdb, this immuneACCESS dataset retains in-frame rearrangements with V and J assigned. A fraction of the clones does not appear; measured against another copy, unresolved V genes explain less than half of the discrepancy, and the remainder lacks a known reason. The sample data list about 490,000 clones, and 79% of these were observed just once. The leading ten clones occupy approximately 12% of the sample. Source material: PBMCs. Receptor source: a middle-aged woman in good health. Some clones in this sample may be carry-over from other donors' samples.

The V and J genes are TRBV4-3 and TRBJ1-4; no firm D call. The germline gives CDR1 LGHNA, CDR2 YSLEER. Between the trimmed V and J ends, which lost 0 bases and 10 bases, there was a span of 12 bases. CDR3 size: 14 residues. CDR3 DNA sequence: TGCGCCAGCAGCCAAGATGCCCGGGAAGGAAAACTGTTTTTT. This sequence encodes CASSQDAREGKLFF.

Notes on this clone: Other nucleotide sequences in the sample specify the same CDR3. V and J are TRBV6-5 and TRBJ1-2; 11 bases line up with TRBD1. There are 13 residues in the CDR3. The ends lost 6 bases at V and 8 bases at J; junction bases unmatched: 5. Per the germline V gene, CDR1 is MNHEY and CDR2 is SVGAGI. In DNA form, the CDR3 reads TGTGCCAGCAGGAGGGACAGGGGGGGCGGCTACACCTTC. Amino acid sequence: CASRRDRGGGYTF.

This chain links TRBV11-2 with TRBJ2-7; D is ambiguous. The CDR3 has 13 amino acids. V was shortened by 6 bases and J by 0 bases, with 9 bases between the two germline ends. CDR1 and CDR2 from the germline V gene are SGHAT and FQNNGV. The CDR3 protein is CASRFSASYEQYF. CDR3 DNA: TGTGCCAGCAGGTTCAGCGCCTCCTACGAGCAGTACTTC. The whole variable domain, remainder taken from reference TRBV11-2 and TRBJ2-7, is EAGVAQSPRYKIIEKRQSVAFWCNPISGHATLYWYQQILGQGPKLLIQFQNNGVVDDSQLPKDRFSAERLKGVDSTLKIQPAKLEDSAVYLCASRFSASYEQYFGPGTRLTVT.

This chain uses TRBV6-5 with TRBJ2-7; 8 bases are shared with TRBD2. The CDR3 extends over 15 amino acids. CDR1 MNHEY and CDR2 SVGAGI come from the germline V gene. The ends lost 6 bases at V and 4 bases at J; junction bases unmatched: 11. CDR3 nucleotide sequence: TGTGCCAGCAGATCCAGCGGGGGCATATATTACGAGCAGTACTTC. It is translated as CASRSSGGIYYEQYF.

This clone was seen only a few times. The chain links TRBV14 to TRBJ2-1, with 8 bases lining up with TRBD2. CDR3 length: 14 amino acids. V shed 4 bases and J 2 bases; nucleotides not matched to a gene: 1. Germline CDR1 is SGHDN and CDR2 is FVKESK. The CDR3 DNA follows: TGTGCCAGCAGCCTAGCGGGACCCTACAATGAGCAGTTCTTC. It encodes CASSLAGPYNEQFF. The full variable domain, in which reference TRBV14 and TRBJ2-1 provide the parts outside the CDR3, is EAGVTQFPSHSVIEKGQTVTLRCDPISGHDNLYWYRRVMGKEIKFLLHFVKESKQDESGMPNNRFLAERTGGTYSTLKVQPAELEDSGVYFCASSLAGPYNEQFFGPGTRLTVL.

CDR3 coding DNA: TGTGCCAGCAGTGAGGGTAAACCCTACGAGCAGTACTTC. This encodes CASSEGKPYEQYF. The chain recombines TRBV6-1 with TRBJ2-7; no definite D call. Trimming left V 3 bases short and J 2 bases short, with 8 bases between. Germline CDR1 MNHNS, CDR2 SASEGT. This CDR3 comprises 13 residues.

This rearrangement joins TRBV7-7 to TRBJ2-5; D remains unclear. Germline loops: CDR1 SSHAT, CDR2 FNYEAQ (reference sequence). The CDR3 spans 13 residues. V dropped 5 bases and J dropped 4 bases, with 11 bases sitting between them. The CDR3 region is CASSQEDRETQYF. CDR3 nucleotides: TGTGCCAGCAGCCAAGAAGACCGAGAGACCCAGTACTTC.

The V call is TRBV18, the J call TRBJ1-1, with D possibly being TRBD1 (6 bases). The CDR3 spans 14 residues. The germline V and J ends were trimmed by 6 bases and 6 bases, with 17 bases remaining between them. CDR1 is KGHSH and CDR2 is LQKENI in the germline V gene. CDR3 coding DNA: TGTGCCAGCTCCCCTACAGGGAGGCGAGCTGAAGCTTTCTTT. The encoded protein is CASSPTGRRAEAFF. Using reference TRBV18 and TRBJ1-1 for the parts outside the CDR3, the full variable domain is NAGVMQNPRHLVRRRGQEARLRCSPMKGHSHVYWYRQLPEEGLKFMVYLQKENIIDESGMPKERFSAEFPKEGPSILRIQQVVRGDSAAYFCASSPTGRRAEAFFGQGTRLTVV.

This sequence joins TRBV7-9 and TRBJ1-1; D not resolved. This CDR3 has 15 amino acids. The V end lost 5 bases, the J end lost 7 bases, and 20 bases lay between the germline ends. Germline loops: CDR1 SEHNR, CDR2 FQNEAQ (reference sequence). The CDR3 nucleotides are TGTGCCAGCAGCGTACCCCGGGGTGAGGGCCATGAAGCTTTCTTT. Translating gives CASSVPRGEGHEAFF.

CDR3 protein: CASSDRTAKNTEAFF. DNA for the CDR3: TGTGCCAGCAGCGACCGGACAGCCAAGAACACTGAAGCTTTCTTT. This chain uses TRBV7-8 with TRBJ1-1, with a tentative D call TRBD1 (6 bases). Trimming left V 5 bases short and J 1 base short, with 14 bases between. Per germline, CDR1 SGHVS and CDR2 FQNEAQ. This CDR3 spans 15 amino acids.

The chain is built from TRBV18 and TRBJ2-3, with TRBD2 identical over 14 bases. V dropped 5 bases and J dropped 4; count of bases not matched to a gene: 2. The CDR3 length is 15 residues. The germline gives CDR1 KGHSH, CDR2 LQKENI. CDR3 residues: CASSVGLAGADTQYF. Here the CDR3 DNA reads TGTGCCAGCTCAGTGGGACTAGCGGGAGCAGATACGCAGTATTTT.

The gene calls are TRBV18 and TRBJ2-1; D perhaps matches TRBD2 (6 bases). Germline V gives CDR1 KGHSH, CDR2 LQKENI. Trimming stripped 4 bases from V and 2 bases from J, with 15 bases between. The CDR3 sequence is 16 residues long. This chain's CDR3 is CASSRRGLATYNEQFF. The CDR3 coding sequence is TGTGCCAGCTCACGCCGGGGACTGGCAACCTACAATGAGCAGTTCTTC.

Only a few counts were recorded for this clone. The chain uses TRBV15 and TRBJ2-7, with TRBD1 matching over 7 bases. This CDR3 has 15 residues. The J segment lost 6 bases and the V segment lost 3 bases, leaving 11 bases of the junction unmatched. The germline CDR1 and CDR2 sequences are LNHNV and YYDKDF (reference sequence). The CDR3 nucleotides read TGTGCCACCAGCAGGGATCGTCAGGGGGTGAGCGAGCAGTACTTC. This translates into CATSRDRQGVSEQYF.

The CDR3 loop reads CASSLTRPSSGNTIYF. CDR3 nucleotides: TGTGCCAGCAGCTTGACCAGGCCTAGCTCTGGAAACACCATATATTTT. The V and J genes are TRBV11-2 and TRBJ1-3, with D unclear. The V gene's germline CDR1 is SGHAT and CDR2 FQNNGV. Between the trimmed V and J ends, which lost 3 bases and 0 bases, there was a span of 12 bases. There are 16 residues in the CDR3.